This T cell receptor beta chain was sequenced for a study of blood T cell repertoires in COVID-19. On the study more broadly: The samples span acute and convalescent COVID-19 from the United States, Italy and Spain. T cells, B-cell-depleted T cells, or PBMCs provided the cDNA or gDNA that served as material.

Trimming pared 0 bases from V and 2 bases from J, leaving 13 bases between. In germline, CDR1 is MNHEY, CDR2 SVGEGT. The CDR3 is 16 residues long. Per the original methods: Counts of nucleated cells, estimated from reference gene primer amplification, were obtained. Using immunoSEQ multiplex PCR, the repertoire was profiled, and TCRdb retains in-frame clones only, with some absent. V, J and clone size are taken as reported in that table, and D and trimming were inferred from the DNA itself. The data contain 180,000 or so clones, around 87% of them seen just once; the ten biggest clones take up 0.55% to 0.8%.

This rearrangement joins TRBV6-2 or TRBV6-3 to TRBJ1-2, with a weak D call TRBD1 (6 bases). The TCR was taken from a man in his fifties or sixties with acute or convalescent COVID-19. The sequencing sample was made of peripheral blood. The CDR3: CASSYSRAQGNYGYTF. The CDR3 coding sequence is TGTGCCAGCAGTTACTCGAGGGCACAGGGCAACTATGGCTACACCTTC.